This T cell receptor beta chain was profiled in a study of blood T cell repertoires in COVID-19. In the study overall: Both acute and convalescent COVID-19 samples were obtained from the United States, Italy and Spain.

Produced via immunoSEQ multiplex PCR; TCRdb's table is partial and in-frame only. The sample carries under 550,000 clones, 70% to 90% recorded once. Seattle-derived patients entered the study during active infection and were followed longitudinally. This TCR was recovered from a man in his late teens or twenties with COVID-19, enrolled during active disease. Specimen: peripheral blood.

The CDR3 DNA follows: TGTGCCAGTAGCCCAAAGGGGCGGGGATTAAAGGGAACAGATACGCAGTATTTT. It specifies CASSPKGRGLKGTDTQYF. The V gene is TRBV19, the J gene TRBJ2-3; D perhaps matches TRBD2 (6 bases). V was trimmed by 6 bases and J by 3 bases, leaving 25 bases between them. The CDR3 covers 18 residues. CDR1 and CDR2 from the germline V gene are LNHDA and SQIVND (reference sequence).